These T cell receptor beta chains were read from a single sample in a study of early T cells in non-severe SARS-CoV-2 infection. One entry per CDR3 protein, called by TCRdb with MiXCR from the 5' RACE reads. Of about 84,000 distinct CDR3 sequences listed, roughly 12% are singletons. The sample was whole blood. The source of these receptors is an adult who was a healthcare worker with PCR-confirmed SARS-CoV-2 infection or an uninfected control (not recorded which). CDR3s include the opening cysteine and the closing phenylalanine or tryptophan. The D gene is left open where the match is weak. Size tells how often a clone was seen (once, few, many) or the class of an expanded clone, and some rows leave it out.

CDR3 length	D gene	V gene	J gene	clone size	CDR3 DNA	CDR3 protein
11	-	TRBV6-5	TRBJ1-2	once	TGTGCCAGCAGCGATCCATATGGCTACACCTTC	CASSDPYGYTF
13	-	TRBV11-2	TRBJ2-7	few	TGTGCCAGCAGCTTAAAGCGGGTAGACGAGCAGTACTTC	CASSLKRVDEQYF
14	-	TRBV18	TRBJ2-7	-	TGTGCCAGCTCACCACGGGAAATCTCCTACGAGCAGTACTTC	CASSPREISYEQYF
16	-	TRBV21-1	TRBJ2-3	once	TGTGCCAGCGGAAAGGAGCGGGAGGGCCACGCAGATACGCAGTATTTT	CASGKEREGHADTQYF
12	-	TRBV19	TRBJ1-2	many	TGTGCCAGCGAAGCGGTGGGTCTTGGCTACACCTTC	CASEAVGLGYTF
15	TRBD1	TRBV7-2	TRBJ2-7	many	TGTGCCAGCAGACGTTACAGGGGCCCCTTGGGCGAGCAGTACTTC	CASRRYRGPLGEQYF
17	-	TRBV5-6	TRBJ1-3	few	TGTGCCAGCAGCAGGCCCCCGGGTACAGACTCTGGAAACACCATATATTTT	CASSRPPGTDSGNTIYF
15	TRBD2	TRBV9	TRBJ2-7	few	TGTGCCAGCAGTCGGACTAGCGGGAGCTCCTACGAGCAGTACTTC	CASSRTSGSSYEQYF
16	TRBD1	TRBV5-5	TRBJ2-7	many	TGTGCCAGCGGTAAGGGGACAGGCCCTTTTGTCTACGAGCAGTACTTC	CASGKGTGPFVYEQYF
15	-	TRBV7-2	TRBJ2-5	many	TGTGCCAGCAGTTCAGGGGGGAAGACCCAAGAGACCCAGTACTTC	CASSSGGKTQETQYF
15	-	TRBV20-1	TRBJ1-1	-	TGCAGTGCTCCCCGGGGTGGGGTCACGGGCACTGAAGCTTTCTTT	CSAPRGGVTGTEAFF
15	-	TRBV15	TRBJ2-3	-	TGTGCCACCAGCAGAGGCGTCATTACCCCAGATACGCAGTATTTT	CATSRGVITPDTQYF
11	-	TRBV25-1	TRBJ2-1	many	TGTGCCAGCAGCCCCCGCGATGAGCAGTTCTTC	CASSPRDEQFF
14	TRBD1	TRBV29-1	TRBJ2-7	many	TGCAGCGTTCTGTTCCGGGACAGAGCCTACGAGCAGTACTTC	CSVLFRDRAYEQYF
12	-	TRBV29-1	TRBJ2-7	few	TGCAGCGGCGGGACGGCCCCCTACGAGCAGTACTTC	CSGGTAPYEQYF
11	-	TRBV28	TRBJ1-1	few	TGTGCCAGCAAGGCCCTTTCTGAAGCTTTCTTT	CASKALSEAFF
14	TRBD2	TRBV19	TRBJ2-1	-	TGTGCCAGTCTCACTAGCGGGAGGGCCGGGGAGCAGTTCTTC	CASLTSGRAGEQFF
16	TRBD2	TRBV29-1	TRBJ2-7	few	TGCAGCGTCGTTGGGACTAGCGGGGTGTTCTCCTACGAGCAGTACTTC	CSVVGTSGVFSYEQYF
15	TRBD1	TRBV4-2	TRBJ1-5	-	TGTGCCAGCAGCCAACCTGACAGGGATGATCAGCCCCAGCATTTT	CASSQPDRDDQPQHF
14	TRBD1	TRBV7-9	TRBJ1-1	-	TGTGCCAGCCGTACGGGACAGTCGAACACTGAAGCTTTCTTT	CASRTGQSNTEAFF
21	TRBD2	TRBV5-4	TRBJ2-3	many	TGTGCCAGCAGCTATGAGCCGAGCACACTAGCGGGGGGGAACGGAAGAGATACGCAGTATTTT	CASSYEPSTLAGGNGRDTQYF
16	TRBD2	TRBV27	TRBJ2-3	many	TGTGCCAGCAGTTTAGGGACTAGCGGGAGCACAGATACGCAGTATTTT	CASSLGTSGSTDTQYF
15	-	TRBV27	TRBJ2-2	many	TGTGCCAGCAGTCTCCGGGCTCTAAACACCGGGGAGCTGTTTTTT	CASSLRALNTGELFF
13	-	TRBV2	TRBJ1-1	-	TGTGCCAGCAGCGGTCAGCGAGGCACTGAAGCTTTCTTT	CASSGQRGTEAFF
15	TRBD2	TRBV3-1	TRBJ2-1	few	TGTGCCAGCAGCCTTGGAATCACTAGCGGGGGCGAGCAGTTCTTC	CASSLGITSGGEQFF
14	TRBD1	TRBV5-1	TRBJ2-2	-	TGCGCCAGCAGCCTCGGACAGGGCTCCGGGGAGCTGTTTTTT	CASSLGQGSGELFF
16	-	TRBV10-3	TRBJ2-5	-	TGTGCCATCAGTGAGTCAGGATACCGAGGGTCGGAGACCCAGTACTTC	CAISESGYRGSETQYF
14	TRBD1	TRBV12-3/TRBV12-4	TRBJ2-5	many	TGTGCCAGCAGTTCACAGGGGGCCGGTGAGACCCAGTACTTC	CASSSQGAGETQYF
14	TRBD1	TRBV7-9	TRBJ2-3	many	TGTGCCAGCTCCCCAGGGGGTTCCACAGATACGCAGTATTTT	CASSPGGSTDTQYF
15	-	TRBV2	TRBJ2-7	many	TGTGCCAGCAGTGATGTCCGACAGGATCCCTACGAGCAGTACTTC	CASSDVRQDPYEQYF
13	-	TRBV6-6	TRBJ1-1	-	TGTGCCAGCAGTTACGCCCAGGGCGCTGAAGCTTTCTTT	CASSYAQGAEAFF
13	TRBD1	TRBV7-8	TRBJ1-6	many	TGTGCCAGCAGTCTCGGACAGGGGGTTCCCCTCCACTTT	CASSLGQGVPLHF
13	TRBD1	TRBV30	TRBJ1-2	-	TGTGCCTGGAGCGGACAGGTGGGCTATGGCTACACCTTC	CAWSGQVGYGYTF
17	TRBD1	TRBV3-1	TRBJ1-5	many	TGTGCCAGCAGCCAGGGACAGGGGTTTGGTAGCAATCAGCCCCAGCATTTT	CASSQGQGFGSNQPQHF
18	-	TRBV20-1	TRBJ1-2	-	TGCAGTGCTAGAGCCCTCGGTGGGTGGCTTGGGGAGGACTATGGCTACACCTTC	CSARALGGWLGEDYGYTF
17	-	TRBV14	TRBJ2-6	many	TGTGCCAGCAGCCACCCCCGGACAAGCTCTGGGGCCAACGTCCTGACTTTC	CASSHPRTSSGANVLTF
15	-	TRBV28	TRBJ1-6	once	TGTGCCAGCAGCCCCCGGGGACGGTTTAATTCACCCCTCCACTTT	CASSPRGRFNSPLHF
13	-	TRBV10-3	TRBJ2-7	many	TGTGCCATCCGGGACTCGGCTACCTACGAGCAGTACTTC	CAIRDSATYEQYF
13	-	TRBV29-1	TRBJ1-3	-	TGCAGCACATCCAGGATCTCTGGAAACACCATATATTTT	CSTSRISGNTIYF
15	-	TRBV5-5	TRBJ1-2	-	TGTGCCAGCAGCCGCGCGGGGGGCTCCGGCTATGGCTACACCTTC	CASSRAGGSGYGYTF
14	-	TRBV11-3	TRBJ1-5	many	TGTGCCAGCAGCCTCCGGGGGGACAATCAGCCCCAGCATTTT	CASSLRGDNQPQHF
14	TRBD1	TRBV5-5	TRBJ1-2	-	TGTGCCAGCAGCCGGGGACAGGGAGACTATGGCTACACCTTC	CASSRGQGDYGYTF
14	-	TRBV7-6	TRBJ2-3	many	TGTGCCAGCACCGGGACGCCTAGCACAGATACGCAGTATTTT	CASTGTPSTDTQYF
14	TRBD1	TRBV6-5	TRBJ2-5	many	TGTGCCAGCAGTGGACAGGGGGCTCGAGAGACCCAGTACTTC	CASSGQGARETQYF
14	-	TRBV9	TRBJ1-6	many	TGTGCCAGCAGTCCCGGGGTTAAAGGGTCACCCCTCCACTTT	CASSPGVKGSPLHF
13	TRBD2	TRBV20-1	TRBJ2-7	few	TGCAGTGCTCGACTAGCGGGGACTTTCGAGCAGTACTTC	CSARLAGTFEQYF
11	TRBD1	TRBV29-1	TRBJ2-1	few	TGCAGCGTGACAGGGTACAATGAGCAGTTCTTC	CSVTGYNEQFF
10	-	TRBV2	TRBJ2-5	-	TGTGCCAGCAGTGAAGTACTGCAGTACTTC	CASSEVLQYF
14	TRBD2	TRBV7-9	TRBJ2-1	many	TGTGCCAGCGGTGGTAGCGGGAGGTATAATGAGCAGTTCTTC	CASGGSGRYNEQFF
12	TRBD1	TRBV29-1	TRBJ1-2	once	TGCAGCGTTAGGGGGCCTAACTATGGCTACACCTTC	CSVRGPNYGYTF
15	TRBD1	TRBV28	TRBJ2-3	-	TGTGCCAGCAGTCCCGCCGACAGGGGCGGCGATACGCAGTATTTT	CASSPADRGGDTQYF
15	TRBD2	TRBV28	TRBJ2-3	few	TGTGCCAGCAGTCGGGCGGGGGGGCGATCAGATACGCAGTATTTT	CASSRAGGRSDTQYF
15	-	TRBV6-1	TRBJ1-4	many	TGTGCCAGCAGTGGTCGACTTTTAACTAATGAAAAACTGTTTTTT	CASSGRLLTNEKLFF
12	-	TRBV12-3/TRBV12-4	TRBJ2-1	few	TGTGCCAGCAGTTCGACAGGAGATGAGCAGTTCTTC	CASSSTGDEQFF